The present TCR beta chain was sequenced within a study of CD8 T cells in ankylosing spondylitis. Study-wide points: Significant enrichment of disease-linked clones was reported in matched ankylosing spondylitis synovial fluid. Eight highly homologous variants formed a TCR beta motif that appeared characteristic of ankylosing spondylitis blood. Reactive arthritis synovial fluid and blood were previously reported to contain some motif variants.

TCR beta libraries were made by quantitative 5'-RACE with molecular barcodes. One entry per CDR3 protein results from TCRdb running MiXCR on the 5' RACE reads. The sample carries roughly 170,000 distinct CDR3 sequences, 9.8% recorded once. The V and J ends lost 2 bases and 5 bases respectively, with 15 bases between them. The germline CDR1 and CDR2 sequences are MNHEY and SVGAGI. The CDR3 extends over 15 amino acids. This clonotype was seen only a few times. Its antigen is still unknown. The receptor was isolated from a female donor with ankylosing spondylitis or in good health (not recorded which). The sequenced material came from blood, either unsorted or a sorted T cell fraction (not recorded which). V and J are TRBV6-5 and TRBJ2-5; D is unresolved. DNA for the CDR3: TGTGCCAGCAGTTACCACGGAGTGCGGTCGGAGACCCAGTACTTC. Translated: CASSYHGVRSETQYF.